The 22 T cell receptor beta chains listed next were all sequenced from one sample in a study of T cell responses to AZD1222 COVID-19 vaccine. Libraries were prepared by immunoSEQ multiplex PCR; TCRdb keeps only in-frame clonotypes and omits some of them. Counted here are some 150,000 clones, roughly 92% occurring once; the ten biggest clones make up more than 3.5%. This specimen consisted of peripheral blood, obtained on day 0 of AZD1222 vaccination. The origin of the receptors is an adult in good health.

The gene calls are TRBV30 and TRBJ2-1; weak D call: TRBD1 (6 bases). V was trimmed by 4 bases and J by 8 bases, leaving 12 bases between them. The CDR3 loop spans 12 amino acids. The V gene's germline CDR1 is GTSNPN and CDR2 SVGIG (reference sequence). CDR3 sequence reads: CAWNRDLDEQFF. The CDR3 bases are TGTGCCTGGAACAGGGATCTCGATGAGCAGTTCTTC.

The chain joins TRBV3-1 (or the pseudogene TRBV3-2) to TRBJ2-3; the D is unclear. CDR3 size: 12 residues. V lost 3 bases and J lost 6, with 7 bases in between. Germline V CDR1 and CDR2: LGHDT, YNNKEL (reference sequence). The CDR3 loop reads CASSQAVDTQYF. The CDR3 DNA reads TGTGCCAGCAGCCAGGCGGTGGATACGCAGTATTTT.

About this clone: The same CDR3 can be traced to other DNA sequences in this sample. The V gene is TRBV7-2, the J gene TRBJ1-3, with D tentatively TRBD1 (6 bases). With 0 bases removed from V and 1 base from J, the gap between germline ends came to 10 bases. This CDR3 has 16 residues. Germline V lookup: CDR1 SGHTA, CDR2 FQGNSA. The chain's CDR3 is CASSLAGRGSGNTIYF. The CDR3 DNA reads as TGTGCCAGCAGCTTAGCGGGAAGGGGGTCTGGAAACACCATATATTTT.

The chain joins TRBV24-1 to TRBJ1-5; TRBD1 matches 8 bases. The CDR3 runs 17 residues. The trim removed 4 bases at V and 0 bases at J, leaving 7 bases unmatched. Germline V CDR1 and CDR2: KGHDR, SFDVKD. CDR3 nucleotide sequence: TGTGCCACCAGTGAGGGGACAGGTCGGTTTAGCAATCAGCCCCAGCATTTT. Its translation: CATSEGTGRFSNQPQHF.

For the CDR3, the DNA is TGTGCCAGCAGCTTAGTCGCGGGAGGATACGAGCAGTACTTC. The encoded protein is CASSLVAGGYEQYF. The genes are TRBV11-2 and TRBJ2-7, with 8 bases lining up with TRBD2. Germline V gene lookup returns CDR1 SGHAT and CDR2 FQNNGV. V lost 1 base, J lost 4 bases, and 3 bases stayed unmatched. The CDR3 runs to 14 residues.

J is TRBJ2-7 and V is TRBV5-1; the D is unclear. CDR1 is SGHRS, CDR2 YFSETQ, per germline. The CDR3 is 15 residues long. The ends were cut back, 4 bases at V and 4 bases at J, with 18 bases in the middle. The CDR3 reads CASSKRLPFQYEQYF. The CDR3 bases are TGCGCCAGCAGCAAGCGACTCCCGTTCCAATACGAGCAGTACTTC.

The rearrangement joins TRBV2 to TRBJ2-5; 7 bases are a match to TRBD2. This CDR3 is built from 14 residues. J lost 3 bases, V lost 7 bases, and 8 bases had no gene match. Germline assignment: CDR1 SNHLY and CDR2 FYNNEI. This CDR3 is CASKAASGKETQYF. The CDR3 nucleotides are TGTGCCAGCAAAGCGGCTAGCGGCAAAGAGACCCAGTACTTC.

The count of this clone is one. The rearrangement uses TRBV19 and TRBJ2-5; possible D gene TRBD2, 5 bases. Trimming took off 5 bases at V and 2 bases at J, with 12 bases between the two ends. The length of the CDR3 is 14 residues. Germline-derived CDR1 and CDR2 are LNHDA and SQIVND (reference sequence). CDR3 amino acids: CASSQTRIQETQYF. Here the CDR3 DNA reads TGTGCCAGTAGTCAAACTAGGATACAAGAGACCCAGTACTTC.

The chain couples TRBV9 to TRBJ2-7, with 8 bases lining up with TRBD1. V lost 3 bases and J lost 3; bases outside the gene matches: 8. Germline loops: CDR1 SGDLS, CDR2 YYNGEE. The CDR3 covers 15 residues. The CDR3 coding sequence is TGTGCCAGCAGCGCCGGCGGACAGGGAAACTACGAGCAGTACTTC. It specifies CASSAGGQGNYEQYF.

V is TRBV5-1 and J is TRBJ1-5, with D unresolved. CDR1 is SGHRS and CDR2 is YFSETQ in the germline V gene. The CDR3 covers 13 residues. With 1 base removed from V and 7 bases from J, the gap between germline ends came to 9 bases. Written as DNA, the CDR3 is TGCGCCAGCAGCTTGAGGGAAGGGCAGCCCCAGCATTTT. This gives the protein CASSLREGQPQHF. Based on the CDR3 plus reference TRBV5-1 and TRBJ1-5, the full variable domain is KAGVTQTPRYLIKTRGQQVTLSCSPISGHRSVSWYQQTPGQGLQFLFEYFSETQRNKGNFPGRFSGRQFSNSRSEMNVSTLELGDSALYLCASSLREGQPQHFGDGTRLSIL.

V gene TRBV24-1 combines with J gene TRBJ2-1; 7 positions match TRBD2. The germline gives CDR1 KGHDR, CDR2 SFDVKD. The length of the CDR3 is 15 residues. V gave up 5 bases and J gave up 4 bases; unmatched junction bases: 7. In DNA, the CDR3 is TGTGCCACCAGTGGGGGGAGGGAGATGTACAATGAGCAGTTCTTC. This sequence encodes CATSGGREMYNEQFF.

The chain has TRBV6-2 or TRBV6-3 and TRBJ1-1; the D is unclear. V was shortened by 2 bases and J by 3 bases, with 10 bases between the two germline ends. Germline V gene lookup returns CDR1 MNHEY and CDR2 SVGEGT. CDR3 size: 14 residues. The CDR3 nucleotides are TGTGCCAGCAGTTACCCCCAGTGGGACACTGAAGCTTTCTTT. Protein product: CASSYPQWDTEAFF.

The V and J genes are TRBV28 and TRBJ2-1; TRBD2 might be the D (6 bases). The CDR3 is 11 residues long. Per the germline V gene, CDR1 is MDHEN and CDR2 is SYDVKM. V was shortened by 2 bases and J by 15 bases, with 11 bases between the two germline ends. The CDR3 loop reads CASSLTAGRFF. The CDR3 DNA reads TGTGCCAGCAGTTTAACGGCGGGGAGGTTCTTC.

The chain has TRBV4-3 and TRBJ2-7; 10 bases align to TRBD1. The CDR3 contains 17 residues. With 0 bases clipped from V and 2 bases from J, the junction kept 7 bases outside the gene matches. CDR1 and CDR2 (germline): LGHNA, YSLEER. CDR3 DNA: TGCGCCAGCAGCCAAGAAGCATTGGGACAGGGGACCTACGAGCAGTACTTC. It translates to CASSQEALGQGTYEQYF.

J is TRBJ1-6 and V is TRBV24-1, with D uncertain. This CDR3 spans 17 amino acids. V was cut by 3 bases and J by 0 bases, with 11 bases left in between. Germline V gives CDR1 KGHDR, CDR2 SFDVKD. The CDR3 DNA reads TGTGCCACCAGTGATACACACCCTAGCTCCTATAATTCACCCCTCCACTTT. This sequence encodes CATSDTHPSSYNSPLHF.

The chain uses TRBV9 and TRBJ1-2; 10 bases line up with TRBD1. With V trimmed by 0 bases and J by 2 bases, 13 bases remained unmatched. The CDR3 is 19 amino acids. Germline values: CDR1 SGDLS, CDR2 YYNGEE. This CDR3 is CASSVARGQGIGANYGYTF. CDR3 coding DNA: TGTGCCAGCAGCGTAGCGAGGGGACAGGGGATCGGAGCGAACTATGGCTACACCTTC.

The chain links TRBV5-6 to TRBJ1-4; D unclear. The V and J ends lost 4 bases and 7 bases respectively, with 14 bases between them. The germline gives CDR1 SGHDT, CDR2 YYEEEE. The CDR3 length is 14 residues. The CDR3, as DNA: TGTGCCAGCAGCCCCGGTGCCCGTGGTGAAAAACTGTTTTTT. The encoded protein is CASSPGARGEKLFF.

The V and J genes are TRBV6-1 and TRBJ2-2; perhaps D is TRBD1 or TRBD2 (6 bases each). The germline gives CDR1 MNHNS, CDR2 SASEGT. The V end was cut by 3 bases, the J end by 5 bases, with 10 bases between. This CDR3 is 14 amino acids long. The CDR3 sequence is CASSDRGRTGELFF. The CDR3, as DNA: TGTGCCAGCAGTGATCGGGGGCGGACCGGGGAGCTGTTTTTT.

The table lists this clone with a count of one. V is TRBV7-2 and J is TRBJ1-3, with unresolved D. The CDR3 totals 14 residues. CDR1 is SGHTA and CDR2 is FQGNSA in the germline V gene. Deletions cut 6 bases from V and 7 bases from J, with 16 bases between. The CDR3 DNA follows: TGTGCCAGCAGTCCTACGGACGTGCGGAACACCATATATTTT. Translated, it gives CASSPTDVRNTIYF.

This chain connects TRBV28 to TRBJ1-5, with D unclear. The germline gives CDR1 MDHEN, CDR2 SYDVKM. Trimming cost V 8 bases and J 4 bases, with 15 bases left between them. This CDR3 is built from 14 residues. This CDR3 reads CASREPGENQPQHF. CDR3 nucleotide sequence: TGTGCCAGCCGGGAACCAGGAGAAAATCAGCCCCAGCATTTT.

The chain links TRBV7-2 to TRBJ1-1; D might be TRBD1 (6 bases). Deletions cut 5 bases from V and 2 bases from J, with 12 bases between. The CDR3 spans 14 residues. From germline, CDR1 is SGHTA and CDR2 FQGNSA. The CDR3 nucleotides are TGTGCCAGCAGCAGTCAAGGGGGAAACACTGAAGCTTTCTTT. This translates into CASSSQGGNTEAFF.

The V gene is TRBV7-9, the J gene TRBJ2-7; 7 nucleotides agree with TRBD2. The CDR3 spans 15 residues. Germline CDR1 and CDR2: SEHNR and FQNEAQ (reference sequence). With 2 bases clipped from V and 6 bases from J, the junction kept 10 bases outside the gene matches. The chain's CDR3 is CASSLTAGRSPEQYF. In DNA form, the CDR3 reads TGTGCCAGCAGCTTAACAGCGGGACGCTCACCCGAGCAGTACTTC.